These T cell receptor beta chains were read from a single sample in a study of Graves' ophthalmopathy and Graves' hyperthyroidism. MiXCR, applied by TCRdb to the multiplex PCR reads, yields one record per CDR3 protein. The sample shows almost 750,000 distinct CDR3 sequences, around 40% of them seen only once. Material: peripheral blood. The receptors shown here come from an adult man with Graves' ophthalmopathy. CDR3s include the opening cysteine and the closing phenylalanine or tryptophan.

v_gene: TRBV10-3; j_gene: TRBJ1-4; CDR3aa: CAISGTNEKLFF
v_gene: TRBV2; j_gene: TRBJ1-1; CDR3aa: CASLDRAGRDTEAFF
v_gene: TRBV5-4; j_gene: TRBJ1-2; CDR3aa: CASSLGGSRQNYGYTF
v_gene: TRBV24-1; j_gene: TRBJ2-2; CDR3aa: CASSLGSQNTGELFF
v_gene: TRBV7-2; j_gene: TRBJ2-5; CDR3aa: CASSPSPGRGTQYF
v_gene: TRBV25-1; j_gene: TRBJ1-2; CDR3aa: CASVRTGENYGYTF
v_gene: TRBV29-1; j_gene: TRBJ1-5; CDR3aa: CSVKGGGNQPQHF
v_gene: TRBV10-3; j_gene: TRBJ1-1; CDR3aa: CASSSVTTGGITEAFF
v_gene: TRBV14; j_gene: TRBJ2-6; CDR3aa: CASSQTWGRGATGANVLTF
v_gene: TRBV4-1; j_gene: TRBJ1-6; CDR3aa: CASSHIDRDSSPLHF
v_gene: TRBV20-1; j_gene: TRBJ2-5; CDR3aa: CSARRQPRETQYF
v_gene: TRBV10-3; j_gene: TRBJ2-7; CDR3aa: CASSEGNRYEQYF
v_gene: TRBV27; j_gene: TRBJ2-5; CDR3aa: CASRPLGGGPPETQYF
v_gene: TRBV4-3; j_gene: TRBJ2-5; CDR3aa: CASSQEMAGTSPGETQYF
v_gene: TRBV20-1; j_gene: TRBJ2-5; CDR3aa: CSARSGTSGSRETQYF
v_gene: TRBV5-4; j_gene: TRBJ1-2; CDR3aa: CASSLRSGAEYGYTF
v_gene: TRBV20-1; j_gene: TRBJ2-7; CDR3aa: CSAAHGEGSYEQYF